Here is one TCR beta chain with its context. The antigen it binds to is not known. Per-nucleotide qualities are absent, and no much larger clonotype sits a single base away. The data stem from a study of blood T cell repertoires in COVID-19 (dated by TCRdb to the early 2020s). Some background on the complete study: The collaborator samples originated in the United States, Italy and Spain and spanned the acute and convalescent phases of COVID-19. Samples came from the ongoing ImmuneRACE study (first 160 participants) plus 1,254 subjects from 6 global collaborators. Where HLA class I and class II types were available, the types were taken from metadata supplied by the sample provider, not from assay-based typing. The repertoires were released in a freely available public database intended as a resource for research on the immune response to SARS-CoV-2. The prospective study material was composed of cDNA or gDNA derived from T cells, B-cell-depleted T cells, or PBMCs. Deeply sampled blood TCRbeta repertoires from subjects exposed to, actively infected with, or recovered from COVID-19 were included in the dataset. Nearly every sample came with metadata listing a de-identified subject ID, COVID-19 status, age in years and sex.

The immunoSEQ Assay, a bias-controlled multiplex PCR, was used to amplify TCRbeta CDR3 regions from genomic DNA. On the authors' methods: The number of nucleated cells in each sample was estimated from the amplification of reference gene primers within the assay. Sequence reads were collapsed and filtered to measure the absolute abundance of every unique TCRbeta CDR3 rearrangement. For each sample, productive Simpson clonality was calculated as the square root of Simpson's diversity index across productive rearrangements. TCRdb holds this immuneACCESS table with in-frame rearrangements only. Some clones are missing; in checked studies, unresolved V genes explain under half, and the rest has no known cause. V, J and clone size are taken as reported in that table, and D and trimming were inferred from the DNA itself. The sample has about 160,000 clones on record, over 85% of them singletons. Jointly, the top ten make up roughly 2.1% of the sample.

The CDR3 contains 14 residues, cysteine and phenylalanine counted. Only the CDR3 portion is preserved as DNA: 42 bases, with reading frame beginning at the first base. The germline V gene (reference sequence) yields MNHEY for CDR1 and SMNVEV for CDR2. The germline V and J ends show losses of 2 bases and 2 bases respectively, and no gene match explains 3 bases of the junction. One collaborating source in Seattle enrolled patients during active infection and followed them longitudinally through the course of disease. The collaborating institutions used their own protocols to collect whole blood in K2EDTA tubes. For TCRbeta analysis, collaborators shipped samples in one of three forms: frozen whole blood, isolated PBMCs, or DNA extracted from either of those sample types. General study outcomes and caveats: The quantity of clinical and demographic metadata differed by source and by participant and was supplied without curation.

Sequencing was carried out using peripheral blood. The chain employs TRBV27 and TRBJ2-7; TRBD1 agrees with 7 junctional bases. The clonotype comes from a woman aged 55-69 years with COVID-19, enrolled during active disease. The DNA reads TGTGCCAGCAGTTTAAGAGGGGGCGCCTACGAGCAGTACTTC. Its product reads: CASSLRGGAYEQYF.